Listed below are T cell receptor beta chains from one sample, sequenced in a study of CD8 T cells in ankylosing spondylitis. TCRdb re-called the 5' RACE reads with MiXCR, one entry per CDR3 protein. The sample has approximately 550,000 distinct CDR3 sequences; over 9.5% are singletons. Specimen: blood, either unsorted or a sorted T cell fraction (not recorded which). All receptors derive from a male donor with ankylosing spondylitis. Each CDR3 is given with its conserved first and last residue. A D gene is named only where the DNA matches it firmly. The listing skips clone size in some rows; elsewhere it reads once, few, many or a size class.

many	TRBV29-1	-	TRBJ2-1	TGCAGCGTCCAAAGGGGGGTACCCCTCGACAATGAGCAGTTCTTC	CSVQRGVPLDNEQFF
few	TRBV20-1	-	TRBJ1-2	TGCAGTGCAGTGGGCGAACGGAGGGGAGGAAGTGGCTACACCTTC	CSAVGERRGGSGYTF
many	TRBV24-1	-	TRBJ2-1	TGTGCCACCAGTGATTTGGTCAGCAATGAGCAGTTCTTC	CATSDLVSNEQFF
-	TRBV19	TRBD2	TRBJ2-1	TGTGCCAGTAGTCGCCAAGCGGGAGGCCAAAATGAGCAGTTCTTC	CASSRQAGGQNEQFF
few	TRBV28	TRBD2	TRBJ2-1	TGTGCCAGCAGCGCGCTAGCGGACTACAATGAGCAGTTCTTC	CASSALADYNEQFF
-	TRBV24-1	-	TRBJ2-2	TGTGCCACCAGTGATTTCCCTCCTAGCCAAAGGGGTGACACCGGGGAGCTGTTTTTT	CATSDFPPSQRGDTGELFF
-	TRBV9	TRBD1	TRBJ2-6	TGTGCCAGCAGCAGCCGGGACAGGGCGAGCGCTGGGGCCAACGTCCTGACTTTC	CASSSRDRASAGANVLTF
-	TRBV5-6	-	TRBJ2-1	TGTGCCAGCAGCTTTACGAGGCAGCCAGGATACAATGAGCAGTTCTTC	CASSFTRQPGYNEQFF
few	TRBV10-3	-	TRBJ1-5	TGTGCCATCAGTGAGGCCAGGGAGAATCAGCCCCAGCATTTT	CAISEARENQPQHF
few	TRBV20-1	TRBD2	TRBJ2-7	TGCAGTGCTAGCGGGAGCGGGAGGACCTACGAGCAGTACTTC	CSASGSGRTYEQYF
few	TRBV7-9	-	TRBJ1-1	TGTGCCAGCAGGATAACCAGAGGGAGTCAAACTGAAGCTTTCTTT	CASRITRGSQTEAFF
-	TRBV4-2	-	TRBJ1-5	TGTGCCAGCAGCCTCGGGCAGGGAGAGGGGCCCCAGCATTTT	CASSLGQGEGPQHF
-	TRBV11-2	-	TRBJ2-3	TGTGCCAGCAGCAAGCGAAGCACAGATACGCAGTATTTT	CASSKRSTDTQYF
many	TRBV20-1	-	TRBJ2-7	TGCAGTGCTAGCGGCAGATACGAGCAGTACTTC	CSASGRYEQYF
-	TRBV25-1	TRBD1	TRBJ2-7	TGTGCCAGCAACAGGGGATCCTACGAGCAGTACTTC	CASNRGSYEQYF
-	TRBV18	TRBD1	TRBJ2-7	TGTGCCAGCTCACTCTTCGGGGACAGGGGTTACGGCGAGCAGTACTTC	CASSLFGDRGYGEQYF
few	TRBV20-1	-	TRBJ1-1	TGCAGTGCTACCCTAGGGGGGCCTGGCACTGAAGCTTTCTTT	CSATLGGPGTEAFF
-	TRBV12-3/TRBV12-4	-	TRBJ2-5	TGTGCCAGCAGTTTAGGCCGCAGGGGTCGAGAGACCCAGTACTTC	CASSLGRRGRETQYF
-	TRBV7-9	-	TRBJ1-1	TGTGCCAGCAGTCTTAGAACGACAGAAACCACTGAAGCTTTCTTT	CASSLRTTETTEAFF
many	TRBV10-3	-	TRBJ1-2	TGTGCCATCAGTCCGAGGGCAGACCGGTCCGCTAACTATGGCTACACCTTC	CAISPRADRSANYGYTF
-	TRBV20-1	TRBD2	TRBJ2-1	TGCAGTGCTAGACCCGCTAGCGGGAGGATCCATGAGCAGTTCTTC	CSARPASGRIHEQFF
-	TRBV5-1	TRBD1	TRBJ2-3	TGCGCCAGCAGCATGACAGGGGAAGATACGCAGTATTTT	CASSMTGEDTQYF
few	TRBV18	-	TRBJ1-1	TGTGCCAGCTCACCGCTTACGGGGGGGGAGACTGAAGCTTTCTTT	CASSPLTGGETEAFF
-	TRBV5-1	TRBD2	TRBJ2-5	TGCGCCAGCAGCCTCGGACTAGCGGGAGTGTGGGTGCAAGAGACCCAGTACTTC	CASSLGLAGVWVQETQYF
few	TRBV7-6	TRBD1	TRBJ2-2	TGTGCCAGCAGCTTAAACAGGGGATCGAACACCGGGGAGCTGTTTTTT	CASSLNRGSNTGELFF
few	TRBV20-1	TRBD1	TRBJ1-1	TGCAGTGCCCCCCGACAGGGGGCTTACACTGAAGCTTTCTTT	CSAPRQGAYTEAFF
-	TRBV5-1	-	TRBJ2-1	TGCGCCAGCAGCCGGCTGGGCAATGAGCAGTTCTTC	CASSRLGNEQFF
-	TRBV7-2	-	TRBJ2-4	TGTGCCAGCAGCTATGGGCAGGGGATGGTTAACATTCAGTACTTC	CASSYGQGMVNIQYF
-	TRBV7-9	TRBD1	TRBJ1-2	TGTGCCAGCAGCTTGAGACAGGGGGAAGGCTACACCTTC	CASSLRQGEGYTF
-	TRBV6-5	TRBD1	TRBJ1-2	TGTGCCAGCAGTTACCGCGGACAGGGCTCATATGGCTACACCTTC	CASSYRGQGSYGYTF
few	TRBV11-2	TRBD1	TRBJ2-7	TGTGCCAGCAGCCCTTTAGGGGACAGGGTCTCTCTTATCTCCTACGAGCAGTACTTC	CASSPLGDRVSLISYEQYF